Below are 30 T cell receptor beta chains sequenced from a single sample in a study of tumor-infiltrating lymphocytes in primary liver carcinoma. The authors took blood RNA from unsorted whole blood and also extracted germline DNA. cDNA specific to TCR beta was made from 500 ng of total RNA, with a constant-region primer employed for priming. TCR beta libraries came from three nested multiplex PCR rounds using slightly modified ARM-PCR. The first two PCR rounds used TRBV1-TRBV30 forward primers with a C-beta reverse primer, about 10 cycles each. From the multiplex PCR reads, TCRdb called clonotypes with MiXCR, one entry per CDR3 protein. The data contain 150,000 to 200,000 distinct CDR3 sequences, roughly three fifths of them singletons. Sequencing used peripheral blood. Receptors originate from a man aged 35-49 years with primary liver carcinoma and hepatitis B virus infection.

This clonotype was seen once. V gene TRBV6-5 combines with J gene TRBJ2-7; TRBD2 is a possible D gene (5 bases). CDR1 and CDR2 (germline): MNHEY, SVGAGI. Trimming removed 6 bases from V and 2 bases from J, with 17 bases in between. The CDR3 loop spans 15 amino acids. CDR3 coding DNA: TGTGCCAGCAGGCAATGGCAGGACTTAGCCTACGAGCAGTACTTC. Residues: CASRQWQDLAYEQYF.

The chain combines TRBV5-6 with TRBJ1-3; D gene unclear. CDR1 is SGHDT, CDR2 YYEEEE, per germline. The CDR3 consists of 16 residues. The V gene lost 4 bases and the J gene lost 0 bases, with 14 bases spanning the gap. The chain's CDR3 is CASSLSSGVSGNTIYF. CDR3 nucleotides: TGTGCCAGCAGCCTATCTTCGGGAGTCTCTGGAAACACCATATATTTT.

The chain uses TRBV6-1 and TRBJ2-7, with 7 nucleotides matching TRBD1. The CDR3 loop spans 14 amino acids. CDR1 and CDR2 (germline): MNHNS, SASEGT. The trim removed 10 bases at V and 6 bases at J, leaving 15 bases unmatched. In DNA, the CDR3 is TGTGCCACCGAGAATAAAAATACAGGGGTCGAGCAGTACTTC. Protein product: CATENKNTGVEQYF.

The chain joins TRBV6-1 to TRBJ1-1; D uncertain. Trimming removed 5 bases from V and 6 bases from J, with 22 bases in between. Looked up from germline, CDR1 is MNHNS and CDR2 is SASEGT. The CDR3 covers 16 residues. Written as DNA, the CDR3 is TGTGCCAGCAGTCTAGACCTTTACGGACTTTACTCTGAAGCTTTCTTT. Its protein is CASSLDLYGLYSEAFF.

This clonotype was detected once. A read error may account for a junction end that differs from germline. The chain is built from TRBV28 and TRBJ2-7; D possibly corresponds to TRBD2 (6 bases). Germline CDR1 is MDHEN and CDR2 is SYDVKM. This CDR3 has 13 residues. The CDR3 spells CTSSLGTAGEQYF. CDR3 sequence (DNA): TGTACCAGCAGCTTGGGGACGGCGGGAGAGCAGTACTTC.

This clonotype was recorded once. V usage is TRBV23-1 and J usage is TRBJ2-7, with 7 bases fitting TRBD1. TRBV23-1 qualifies as an ORF whose function is uncertain. V dropped 0 bases and J dropped 1; count of bases not matched to a gene: 6. The CDR3 loop spans 16 amino acids. The DNA of the CDR3 is TGCGCCAGCAGTCAATCAGGGGGACAGCGATCCTACGAGCAGTACTTC. Protein sequence: CASSQSGGQRSYEQYF.

About this clonotype itself: One junction end disagrees with the germline gene, perhaps due to a read error. The chain has TRBV28 and TRBJ2-1; no clear D. The CDR3 is made up of 16 amino acids. Germline CDR1 reads MDHEN; CDR2 reads SYDVKM. CDR3 sequence reads: CASSSLSAYTYNEQFF. CDR3 nucleotide sequence: TGTGCCAGTAGTTCACTGAGCGCTTATACCTACAATGAGCAGTTCTTC.

The chain links TRBV5-6 to TRBJ1-2; D unclear. V gave up 4 bases and J gave up 2 bases, with 6 bases separating them. The length of the CDR3 is 12 residues. Germline loops: CDR1 SGHDT, CDR2 YYEEEE. The CDR3 DNA is TGTGCCAGCAGCCCGGGGAACTATGGCTACACCTTC. Translation: CASSPGNYGYTF. The whole variable domain, filled in from reference TRBV5-6 and TRBJ1-2, reads DAGVTQSPTHLIKTRGQQVTLRCSPKSGHDTVSWYQQALGQGPQFIFQYYEEEERQRGNFPDRFSGHQFPNYSSELNVNALLLGDSALYLCASSPGNYGYTFGSGTRLTVV.

This rearrangement joins TRBV13 to TRBJ2-7; D may be TRBD1 (7 bases). The V gene's germline CDR1 is PRHDT and CDR2 FYEKMQ (reference sequence). V was cut by 5 bases and J by 4 bases, with 21 bases left in between. The CDR3 is made up of 16 amino acids. The CDR3, as DNA: TGTGCCAGCAGCCGGGGGCAAGCTAAGGACAGGTACGAGCAGTACTTC. Translating gives CASSRGQAKDRYEQYF.

The chain employs TRBV12-3 or TRBV12-4 and TRBJ2-3; possible D gene TRBD1, 5 bases. CDR3 size: 16 residues. Trimming removed 6 bases from V and 2 bases from J, with 18 bases in between. DNA for the CDR3: TGTGCCAGCAGCTCGGCAGGGCTTCTTTTCACAGATACGCAGTATTTT. This sequence encodes CASSSAGLLFTDTQYF.

The chain uses TRBV5-1 and TRBJ2-1; TRBD2 matches at 8 bases. V shed 2 bases and J 6 bases; nucleotides not matched to a gene: 7. CDR3 length: 15 amino acids. Germline V gene lookup returns CDR1 SGHRS and CDR2 YFSETQ. In nucleotides, the CDR3 is TGCGCCAGCAGCTTTAGAGCGGGAGTAGGCAATGAGCAGTTCTTC. It is translated as CASSFRAGVGNEQFF.

The gene calls are TRBV6-5 and TRBJ2-7; no definite D call. Germline V gene lookup returns CDR1 MNHEY and CDR2 SVGAGI. CDR3 length: 14 residues. With 6 bases removed from V and 0 bases from J, the gap between germline ends came to 12 bases. CDR3 nucleotide sequence: TGTGCCAGCAGCCGGAGTGAGAACTCCTACGAGCAGTACTTC. Translation gives CASSRSENSYEQYF.

This chain connects TRBV6-6 to TRBJ1-2; TRBD1 aligns across 8 bases. V lost 6 bases, J lost 2 bases, and 2 bases stayed unmatched. From germline, CDR1 is MNHNY and CDR2 SVGAGI (reference sequence). The CDR3 consists of 13 residues. CDR3 DNA: TGTGCCAGCAGACGACAGGGGAACTATGGCTACACCTTC. Translated: CASRRQGNYGYTF.

On this clonotype itself: This may arise from a read error, as a much more abundant clone is one base away. The CDR3 DNA sequence: TGTGCCAGCAGCTCAGGGGGAGGGGCTACAGATACGCAGTATTTT. This gives the protein CASSSGGGATDTQYF. The rearrangement links TRBV11-2 to TRBJ2-3; perhaps D is TRBD1 or TRBD2 (7 bases each). The germline V and J ends were trimmed by 4 bases and 3 bases, with 14 bases remaining between them. CDR1 and CDR2 from the germline V gene are SGHAT and FQNNGV. The CDR3 spans 15 residues.

The table lists this clonotype with a few counts. This chain links TRBV6-2 or TRBV6-3 with TRBJ2-2, with 7 positions matching TRBD2. V was clipped by 2 bases and J by 4 bases; unmatched bases: 7. Germline CDR1 is MNHEY and CDR2 is SVGEGT. The CDR3 is 16 amino acids. In DNA form, the CDR3 reads TGTGCCAGCAGTTACAGGGTGGCTAGCGGCACCGGGGAGCTGTTTTTT. Translated, it gives CASSYRVASGTGELFF.

To note about this clonotype: One end of the junction fails to match germline, which may point to a read error. J is TRBJ2-7 and V is TRBV11-2; perhaps TRBD2 as D (5 bases). Germline CDR1 reads SGHAT; CDR2 reads FQNNGV. The CDR3 runs to 14 residues. The CDR3 loop reads CASILRTPAYVQYF. The CDR3, as DNA: TGTGCCAGCATCCTCCGGACTCCTGCCTACGTGCAGTACTTC.

The chain uses TRBV30 and TRBJ1-5; no clear D gene. Trimming left V 1 base short and J 1 base short, with 8 bases between. CDR3 length: 14 amino acids. CDR1 is GTSNPN and CDR2 is SVGIG in the germline V gene (reference sequence). The CDR3 spells CAWSGFQSNQPQHF. The CDR3 nucleotides read TGTGCCTGGAGTGGTTTTCAGAGCAATCAGCCCCAGCATTTT.

Worth noting for this clonotype: One junction end does not reproduce the germline sequence, and a read error may be involved. This rearrangement joins TRBV6-1 to TRBJ2-1; 12 bases agree with TRBD2. CDR3 length: 15 residues. The germline CDR1 and CDR2 sequences are MNHNS and SASEGT. DNA of the CDR3: TGTGCCAGCAGTGAACTAGCGGGAGGGCCCAATGAGCAGCTCTTC. Translating it yields CASSELAGGPNEQLF.

The CDR3: CASNPARTGVDEQFF. The DNA for the CDR3 is TGTGCCAGCAACCCAGCCCGGACAGGGGTCGATGAGCAGTTCTTC. This chain connects TRBV11-2 to TRBJ2-1; 9 bases line up with TRBD1. Trimming cost V 7 bases and J 8 bases; bases outside gene matches: 12. Per the germline V gene, CDR1 is SGHAT and CDR2 is FQNNGV. There are 15 residues in the CDR3.

This chain joins TRBV6-1 and TRBJ2-1; 12 positions match TRBD1. With V trimmed by 9 bases and J by 8 bases, 11 bases remained unmatched. Looked up from germline, CDR1 is MNHNS and CDR2 is SASEGT. This CDR3 comprises 15 residues. DNA of the CDR3: TGTGCCAGTAGACCTCGGGACAGGGGGCTCGATGAGCAGTTCTTC. It is translated as CASRPRDRGLDEQFF.

Concerning this clonotype: This may be a read error: a much more frequent sequence differs by one nucleotide. This chain joins TRBV29-1 and TRBJ2-7; D gene unclear. V was trimmed by 4 bases and J by 2 bases, leaving 12 bases between them. The CDR3 runs to 13 residues. Germline V lookup: CDR1 SQVTM, CDR2 ANQGSEA. The CDR3 nucleotides read TGCAGCGTTGTTTTGCAGACGACCTACGAGCAGTACTTC. Its protein is CSVVLQTTYEQYF.

This clonotype has ten or more counts. The V gene is TRBV29-1, the J gene TRBJ1-1; TRBD1 is a possible D gene (5 bases). Between the trimmed V and J ends, which lost 7 bases and 6 bases, there was a span of 12 bases. Looked up from germline, CDR1 is SQVTM and CDR2 is ANQGSEA. This CDR3 region has 11 residues. Here the CDR3 reads CSGRDVSEAFF. The CDR3 DNA follows: TGCAGCGGACGGGACGTATCTGAAGCTTTCTTT.

This clonotype was found a few times. This rearrangement joins TRBV7-9 to TRBJ1-1; D not certain. V shed 3 bases and J shed 3 bases, with 14 bases lying between them. The length of the CDR3 is 15 residues. Germline V gives CDR1 SEHNR, CDR2 FQNEAQ (reference sequence). The CDR3 nucleotides are TGTGCCAGCAGCTTCGCAGCGGGGTGGGACACTGAAGCTTTCTTT. Residues: CASSFAAGWDTEAFF.

Regarding this clonotype: Sequence at one end of the junction differs from germline and may be a read error. The chain is built from TRBV11-2 and TRBJ2-7; no clear D gene. CDR1 and CDR2 from the germline V gene are SGHAT and FQNNGV. The CDR3 runs 15 residues. In DNA, the CDR3 is TGCGCCAGCAGCGTAGACCCCGGAACAAGTGTCGAGCAGTACTTC. Its protein is CASSVDPGTSVEQYF. The full variable domain, in which reference TRBV11-2 and TRBJ2-7 provide the parts outside the CDR3, is EAGVAQSPRYKIIEKRQSVAFWCNPISGHATLYWYQQILGQGPKLLIQFQNNGVVDDSQLPKDRFSAERLKGVDSTLKIQPAKLEDSAVYLCASSVDPGTSVEQYFGPGTRLTVT.

With regard to this clonotype: A single base separates this from a much larger clone, so it may be a read error. V gene TRBV11-2 combines with J gene TRBJ2-7; 7 positions agree with TRBD2. The CDR3 has 15 amino acids. In germline, CDR1 is SGHAT, CDR2 FQNNGV. CDR3: CASCLGDGRRAEQYF. CDR3 nucleotides: TGTGCCAGCTGCTTAGGAGACGGGAGGAGGGCCGAGCAGTACTTC. The variable domain in full, completed from reference TRBV11-2 and TRBJ2-7, reads EAGVAQSPRYKIIEKRQSVAFWCNPISGHATLYWYQQILGQGPKLLIQFQNNGVVDDSQLPKDRFSAERLKGVDSTLKIQPAKLEDSAVYLCASCLGDGRRAEQYFGPGTRLTVT.

Concerning this clonotype: This sequence may be a read error, since a much larger clone differs from it by one base. The chain is built from TRBV29-1 and TRBJ2-3, with 7 bases lining up with TRBD2. Germline V lookup: CDR1 SQVTM, CDR2 ANQGSEA. J lost 3 bases, V lost 7 bases, and 10 bases had no gene match. The CDR3 consists of 14 residues. CDR3 in amino acids: CSGGGDYLTDTQYF. The DNA for the CDR3 is TGCAGCGGCGGAGGGGACTACCTAACAGATACGCAGTATTTT.

This chain uses TRBV10-3 with TRBJ2-5; 8 nucleotides match TRBD2. Germline assignment: CDR1 ENHRY and CDR2 SYGVKD. The CDR3 length is 17 residues. Trimming removed 4 bases from V and 0 bases from J; junction bases left unmatched: 10. CDR3 protein: CAISGSLKLADQETQYF. Here the CDR3 DNA reads TGTGCCATCAGTGGATCCCTTAAACTAGCGGACCAAGAGACCCAGTACTTC.

Comment on this clonotype: This may stem from a read error, because a much larger clone lies one nucleotide away. The chain joins TRBV11-2 to TRBJ2-3; TRBD1 might be the D (6 bases). The V gene's germline CDR1 is SGHAT and CDR2 FQNNGV. There are 14 residues in the CDR3. Trimming cost V 5 bases and J 7 bases, with 16 bases left between them. CDR3 nucleotides: TGTGCCAGCAGCGAATCCGGGACAATGTATACGCAGTATTTT. Translated, it gives CASSESGTMYTQYF. The complete variable domain, with remaining parts taken from reference TRBV11-2 and TRBJ2-3, reads EAGVAQSPRYKIIEKRQSVAFWCNPISGHATLYWYQQILGQGPKLLIQFQNNGVVDDSQLPKDRFSAERLKGVDSTLKIQPAKLEDSAVYLCASSESGTMYTQYFGPGTRLTVL.

Comments on this clonotype: The junction shows a germline mismatch at one end, possibly a read error. The chain has TRBV11-3 and TRBJ2-3; no definite D call. CDR3 length: 13 residues. CDR1 and CDR2 from the germline V gene are SGHNT and YENEEA. The CDR3 bases are TGTGCCAGCAGCTTATACCAGGCAGATACGCGGTATTTT. This codes for CASSLYQADTRYF.

The chain employs TRBV4-1 and TRBJ2-7, with TRBD1 identical over 7 bases. The germline V gene encodes CDR1 MGHRA and CDR2 YSYEKL. The CDR3 is 14 residues long. Unmatched junction bases numbered 8, after V lost 4 bases and J lost 5 bases. The CDR3 here is CASSLYQGVDEQYF. CDR3 nucleotide sequence: TGCGCCAGCAGCCTCTACCAGGGGGTGGACGAGCAGTACTTC.